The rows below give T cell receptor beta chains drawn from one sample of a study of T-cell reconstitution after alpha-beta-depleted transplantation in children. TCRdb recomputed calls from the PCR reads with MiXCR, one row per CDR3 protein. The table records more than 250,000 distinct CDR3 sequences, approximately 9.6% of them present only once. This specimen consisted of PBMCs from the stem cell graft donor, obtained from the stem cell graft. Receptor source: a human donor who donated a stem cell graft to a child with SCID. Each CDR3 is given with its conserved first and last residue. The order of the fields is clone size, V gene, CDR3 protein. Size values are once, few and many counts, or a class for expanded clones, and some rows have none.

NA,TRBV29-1,CSVDEGWGVETQYF
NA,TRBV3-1,CASSQQDGAGHTEAFF
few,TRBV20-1,CSAHSQGEYGYTF
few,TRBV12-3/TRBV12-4,CASSLGGGRGYTF
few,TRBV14,CASSQFPGDAYNEQFF
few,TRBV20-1,CSARSPGLARGDIQYF
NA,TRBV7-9,CASSHRAEDLTDTQYF
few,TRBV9,CASSVENRGLFTGELFF
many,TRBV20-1,CSASDGQETQYF
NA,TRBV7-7,CASSLDTGDHYEQYF
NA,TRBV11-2,CASSLGSFWGWENIQYF
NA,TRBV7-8,CASSPLLRNTEAFF
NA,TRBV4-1,CASSQIGIQTQYF
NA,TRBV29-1,CSVENGGGEQYF
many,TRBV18,CASSPPSSGDYEQYF
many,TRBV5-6,CASSLKGLPGANVLTF
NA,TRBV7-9,CASSLATTGGTYEQYF
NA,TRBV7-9,CASSFEGATEKLFF
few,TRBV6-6,CASTSEFEAFF
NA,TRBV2,CASSLGPLGGMVDYGYTF
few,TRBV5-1,CASSSAGTGTYEQYF
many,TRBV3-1,CASSYQGSYNEQFF
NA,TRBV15,CATSRVAGGKTDTQYF
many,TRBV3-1,CASSQLVLRGGTDTQYF
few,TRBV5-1,CASSLTGGVTEAFF
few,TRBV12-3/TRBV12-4,CASSQGVQAFF
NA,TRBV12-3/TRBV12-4,CASIPHRGSYEQYF
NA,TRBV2,CASRPEAFF
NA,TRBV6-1,CASYGQGIYEQYF
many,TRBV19,CASGDTGVHEQYF
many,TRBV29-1,CSVRDIYGYTF
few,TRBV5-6,CASSLPGGRNEQYF
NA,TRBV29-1,CSVAGLALESSYNEQFF
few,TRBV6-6,CASSLDTFYEQYF
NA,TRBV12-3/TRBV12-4,CASRASGTGPYNEQFF
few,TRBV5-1,CASSLRDTNTGELFF
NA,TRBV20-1,CSARDRTGREQYF
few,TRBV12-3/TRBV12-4,CASSLEGRVIGELFF
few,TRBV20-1,CSADGTSGAPTDTQYF
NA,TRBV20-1,CSASIRENTEAFF
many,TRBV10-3,CAISVKNTVGGYTF
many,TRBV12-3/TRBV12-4,CASSLASGGYEQYF
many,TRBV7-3,CASSFSGRGDTQYF
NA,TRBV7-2,CASSLLTNTGELFF
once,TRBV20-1,CSARPLSGGPTDTQYF
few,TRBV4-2,CASSQDRSYNEQFF
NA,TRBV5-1,CASREGGTTRTDTQYF
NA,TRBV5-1,CASSLGRISEKLFF
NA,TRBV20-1,CSAPLWERPNNEQFF
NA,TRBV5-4,CASSRVGGPQETQYF
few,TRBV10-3,CAISDRVIGELFF
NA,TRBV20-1,CSAPYGGVRTDTQYF
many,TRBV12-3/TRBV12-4,CASSFAGLAGRNEQFF